The rows below give T cell receptor beta chains drawn from one sample of a study of OX40 agonist ivuxolimab in advanced cancers. The repertoire was sequenced with immunoSEQ multiplex PCR; TCRdb's copy has only in-frame clones and lacks some. The data show approximately 77,000 clones, with roughly 87% seen just once and more than 1.5% held by the top ten. Sequenced material: CD4+ or CD8+ T cells sorted from blood, taken in a trial of the OX40 agonist ivuxolimab. These receptors all stem from an adult with an advanced solid tumor such as melanoma, head and neck, liver or kidney cancer. CDR3s leave out the opening cysteine and the closing phenylalanine or tryptophan. Fields, in order: J gene, V gene, CDR3 length, CDR3 protein.

>TRBJ2-3|TRBV7-2|15
ASSFGGLAQSTDTQY
>TRBJ2-1|TRBV13|13
ASSLGQEAYNEQF
>TRBJ2-7|TRBV10-2|11
ASSETSGSEQY
>TRBJ1-4|TRBV5-8|15
ASSLGQGAPTNEKLF
>TRBJ2-7|TRBV5-1|12
ASSLEGLEWSQY
>TRBJ1-2|TRBV10-3|14
AISESIGPGFYGYT
>TRBJ2-3|TRBV4-1|9
ASSQLDLQY
>TRBJ2-1|TRBV7-3|14
ASSLYGGATYNEQF
>TRBJ2-7|TRBV30|12
AWRRDRGVYEQY
>TRBJ2-1|TRBV7-2|17
ASSLAGTSGVSSYNEQF
>TRBJ1-4|TRBV6-1|13
ASSASGGNNEKLF
>TRBJ2-5|TRBV5-8|11
ASSGYGGEEQY
>TRBJ2-2|TRBV19|16
ASSIPGTSGRGTGELF
>TRBJ1-5|TRBV6-4|12
ATGKQGRGQPQH
>TRBJ2-5|TRBV7-8|12
ASSQGQGEETQY
>TRBJ1-1|TRBV5-4|11
ASSRSGNTEAF
>TRBJ2-3|TRBV7-9|15
ASSHIDIGQGTDTQY
>TRBJ1-5|TRBV2|9
ASLSYQPQH
>TRBJ2-1|TRBV6-6|14
ASSRPGQGSYNEQF
>TRBJ2-3|TRBV9|12
ASSPRADRDTQY
>TRBJ2-7|TRBV10-3|10
AIGDRSDEQY
>TRBJ2-1|TRBV28|12
ASGLAGGGNEQF
>TRBJ1-5|TRBV11-3|11
ASSLPPGDAQH
>TRBJ2-2|TRBV11-3|13
ASTPSSGISGELF
>TRBJ1-2|TRBV11-2|11
ASSFPQGYGYT
>TRBJ1-1|TRBV28|11
ASTGPLGTEAF
>TRBJ2-7|TRBV4-1|13
ASSFEWGGTYEQY
>TRBJ2-7|TRBV6-6|12
ASSFRDGSYEQY
>TRBJ2-7|TRBV5-4|13
ASSSGQGSRYEQY
>TRBJ1-2|TRBV28|12
ASSLEQGQYGYT
>TRBJ2-1|TRBV15|15
ATSRDRGLAGEIEQF
>TRBJ1-5|TRBV7-9|12
ASSAGLANQPQH
>TRBJ2-5|TRBV2|13
ASSLQGTFGETQY
>TRBJ1-4|TRBV30|11
AWSKGTAEKLF
>TRBJ1-1|TRBV9|13
ASSVGPGRDTEAF
>TRBJ2-5|TRBV5-4|11
ASSFEGSETQY
>TRBJ2-7|TRBV5-1|12
ASSGGLAGVEQY
>TRBJ2-5|TRBV5-1|12
ASSLDRIQETQY
>TRBJ1-3|TRBV10-3|13
AISGRQGSGNTIY
>TRBJ1-2|TRBV7-8|15
ASRGGGGGITNYGYT
>TRBJ2-7|TRBV29-1|9
SAITEYEQY
>TRBJ1-5|TRBV5-8|10
ASSVSNQPQH
>TRBJ2-7|TRBV28|14
ASSPPLRTGGNEQY
>TRBJ2-7|TRBV19|10
ASNDRANEQY
>TRBJ2-2|TRBV6-1|14
ASSGSMVVGTGELF
>TRBJ2-3|TRBV7-3|13
ASSSSGGDTDTQY
>TRBJ2-3|TRBV2|14
ASRATSGSYTDTQY
>TRBJ1-1|TRBV28|13
ASSLARAGDTEAF
>TRBJ2-5|TRBV9|11
ASSGTAQETQY
>TRBJ1-2|TRBV7-2|14
ASSLSRGAGAYGYT
>TRBJ2-7|TRBV2|13
ASSLHLLMAYEQY